The clone carrying this T cell receptor (beta chain) has more than one count but fewer than ten. The data originate from a study of cytomegalovirus exposure and HLA in healthy donors. Germline V gene data show CDR1 as GTSNPN and CDR2 as SVGIG (reference sequence). The V gene lost 2 bases and the J gene lost 7 bases, with 12 bases spanning the gap. CDR3 length: 13 residues. The method was immunoSEQ multiplex PCR; TCRdb's version includes in-frame clones alone and lacks a portion of them. The table lists tens of thousands of clones, 89% of them singletons, with roughly 1.2% in the top ten. V is TRBV30 and J is TRBJ1-5; D uncertain. This receptor was taken from a woman aged 18-29 years in good health and CMV-seronegative. Specimen: PBMCs. CDR3 sequence (DNA): TGTGCCTGGAGTTCAGGCACCGACCAGCCCCAGCATTTT. This gives the protein CAWSSGTDQPQHF. The full variable domain, in which reference TRBV30 and TRBJ1-5 provide the parts outside the CDR3, is SQTIHQWPATLVQPVGSPLSLECTVEGTSNPNLYWYRQAAGRGLQLLFYSVGIGQISSEVPQNLSASRPQDRQFILSSKKLLLSDSGFYLCAWSSGTDQPQHFGDGTRLSIL.